Given below is one T cell receptor (beta chain) in context. Its specificity is unknown. The sample is drawn from a study of cytomegalovirus exposure and HLA in healthy donors. The wider study: Around 80 million unique TCR sequences came from HLA-typed donors in an early release.

Broader study findings: Excluded: some indistinguishable V segments such as TRBV6-2 and TRBV6-3.

Amplification used 60 Vbeta primers and 13 Jbeta primers. Data came from immunoSEQ multiplex PCR; TCRdb stores just in-frame clones and leaves some out. The sample shows around 170,000 clones, roughly 75% of them seen only once. The V and J ends lost 0 bases and 1 base respectively, with 10 bases between them. This CDR3 region has 15 residues. CDR1 is GTSNPN and CDR2 is SVGIG in the germline V gene (reference sequence). Material: PBMCs. V and J are TRBV30 and TRBJ2-1; D is undetermined. This sequence originates from a woman aged 30 to 39 in good health and CMV-seronegative. In DNA form, the CDR3 reads TGTGCCTGGAGTGTTATCGCAGGATCCTACAATGAGCAGTTCTTC. Protein: CAWSVIAGSYNEQFF.